This T cell receptor beta chain emerged from a study of blood T cell repertoires in COVID-19 (dated by TCRdb to 2018 to 2020). Study-level background: Samples from collaborators originated in the United States, Italy and Spain and spanned both the acute and convalescent phases of COVID-19. Subjects who had been exposed to COVID-19, were actively infected with it, or had recovered from it provided the deeply sampled blood TCRbeta repertoires that made up the dataset. The prospective study material was composed of cDNA or gDNA derived from T cells, B-cell-depleted T cells, or PBMCs. Where HLA class I and class II types were available, the types were taken from metadata supplied by the sample provider, not from assay-based typing. The samples were drawn from two sources: the first 160 participants of the ongoing ImmuneRACE study, and about 1,300 subjects contributed by 6 global collaborators. Nearly every sample came with metadata listing a de-identified subject ID, COVID-19 status, age in years and sex. The repertoires were made available in a free public database intended to serve as a resource for research on the immune response to SARS-CoV-2. Overall study results and their limits: Clinical and demographic metadata were provided uncurated, with the amount varying by source and participant.

Whole blood was collected in K2EDTA tubes by collaborating institutions according to the institutions' own protocols. For TCRbeta analysis, collaborators shipped samples as frozen whole blood, isolated PBMCs, or DNA extracted from either of those sample types. This clone has a handful of counts. It has no known antigen specificity. Nothing much larger sits one base from this clone, and base qualities are not available. The trim is 6 bases for V and 6 bases for J, with a gap of 15 bases between the germline ends. The germline V gene supplies CDR1 MNHEY and CDR2 SVGAGI. The CDR3 sequence holds 13 residues, the cysteine and phenylalanine included. CDR3 DNA only is kept here, 39 bases in frame from base 1. The immunoSEQ Assay, a bias-controlled multiplex PCR, was used to amplify TCRbeta CDR3 regions from genomic DNA. The paper's processing steps were these. Within the assay, amplification of reference gene primers was used to estimate how many nucleated cells each sample contained. To quantify the absolute abundance of each unique TCRbeta CDR3 rearrangement, sequence reads were collapsed and filtered. Productive Simpson clonality was computed per sample as the square root of Simpson's diversity index over productive rearrangements. TCRdb took this table from immuneACCESS and kept in-frame rearrangements with V and J called. Such tables lack part of the clones; where checked against another copy, unresolved V genes explain under half of the gap, and the rest is unexplained. The V and J calls and clone size are taken from that table; D and trimming were inferred from the DNA. The sample profile shows approximately 75,000 clones; about 85% of them were found once. The top ten clonotypes cover roughly 5.5% of the sample.

This TCR derives from a man older than 75 with acute or convalescent COVID-19. The chain is assembled from TRBV6-5 and TRBJ2-7, and possibly TRBD2, on 5 matching bases. The sequencing sample was made of peripheral blood. In nucleotide form, the sequence is TGTGCCAGCAGACGGGAACCCGAGGGCGAGCAGTACTTC. This gives the protein CASRREPEGEQYF.